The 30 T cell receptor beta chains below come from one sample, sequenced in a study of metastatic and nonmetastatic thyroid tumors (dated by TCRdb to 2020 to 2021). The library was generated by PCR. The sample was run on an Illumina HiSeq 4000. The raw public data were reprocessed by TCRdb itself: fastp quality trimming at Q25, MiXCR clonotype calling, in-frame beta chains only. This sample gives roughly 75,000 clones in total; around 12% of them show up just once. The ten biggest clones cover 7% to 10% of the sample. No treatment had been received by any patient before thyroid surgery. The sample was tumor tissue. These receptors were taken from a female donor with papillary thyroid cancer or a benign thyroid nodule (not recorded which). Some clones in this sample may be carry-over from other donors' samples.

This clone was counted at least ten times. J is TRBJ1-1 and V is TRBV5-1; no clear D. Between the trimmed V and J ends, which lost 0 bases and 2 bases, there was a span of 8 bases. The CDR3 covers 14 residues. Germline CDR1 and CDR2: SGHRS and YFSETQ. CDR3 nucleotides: TGCGCCAGCAGCTTGGTGGCAGCCAACACTGAAGCTTTCTTT. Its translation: CASSLVAANTEAFF.

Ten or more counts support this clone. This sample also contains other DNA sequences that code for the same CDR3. The CDR3 sequence is CASSRGTGDTEAFF. The CDR3, as DNA: TGTGCCAGCAGCCGAGGGACAGGGGACACTGAAGCTTTCTTT. V gene TRBV6-1 combines with J gene TRBJ1-1, with 10 positions matching TRBD1. CDR1 MNHNS and CDR2 SASEGT come from the germline V gene. With V trimmed by 6 bases and J by 3 bases, 4 bases remained unmatched. The CDR3 runs 14 residues.

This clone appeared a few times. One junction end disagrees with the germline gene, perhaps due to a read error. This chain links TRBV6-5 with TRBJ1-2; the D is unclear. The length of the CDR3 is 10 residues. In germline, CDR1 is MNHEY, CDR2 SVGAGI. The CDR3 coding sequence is TGTGCCAGCAAAGGGAATGGATACACATTC. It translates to CASKGNGYTF.

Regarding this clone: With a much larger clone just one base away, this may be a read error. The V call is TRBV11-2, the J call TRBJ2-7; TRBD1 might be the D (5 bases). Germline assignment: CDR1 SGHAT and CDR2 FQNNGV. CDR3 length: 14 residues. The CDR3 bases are TGTGCCAGCGGCTTAGGGGCAGTAGTCTACGAGCAGTACTTC. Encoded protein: CASGLGAVVYEQYF. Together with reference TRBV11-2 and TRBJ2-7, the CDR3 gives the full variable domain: EAGVAQSPRYKIIEKRQSVAFWCNPISGHATLYWYQQILGQGPKLLIQFQNNGVVDDSQLPKDRFSAERLKGVDSTLKIQPAKLEDSAVYLCASGLGAVVYEQYFGPGTRLTVT.

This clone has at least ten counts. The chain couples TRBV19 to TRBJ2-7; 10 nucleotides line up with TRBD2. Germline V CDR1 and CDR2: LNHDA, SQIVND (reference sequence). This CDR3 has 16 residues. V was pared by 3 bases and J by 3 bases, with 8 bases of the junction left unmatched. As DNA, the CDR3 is TGTGCCAGTAGTATTAGCCTAGCGGGAGCCGGCTACGAGCAGTACTTC. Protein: CASSISLAGAGYEQYF. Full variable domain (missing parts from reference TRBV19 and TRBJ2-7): DGGITQSPKYLFRKEGQNVTLSCEQNLNHDAMYWYRQDPGQGLRLIYYSQIVNDFQKGDIAEGYSVSREKKESFPLTVTSAQKNPTAFYLCASSISLAGAGYEQYFGPGTRLTVT.

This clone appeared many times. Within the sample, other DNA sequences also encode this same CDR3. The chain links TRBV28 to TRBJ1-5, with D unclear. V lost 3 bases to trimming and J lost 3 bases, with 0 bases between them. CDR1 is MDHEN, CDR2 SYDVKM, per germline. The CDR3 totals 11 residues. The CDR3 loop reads CASSFNQPQHF. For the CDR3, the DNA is TGTGCCAGCAGTTTCAATCAGCCCCAGCATTTT.

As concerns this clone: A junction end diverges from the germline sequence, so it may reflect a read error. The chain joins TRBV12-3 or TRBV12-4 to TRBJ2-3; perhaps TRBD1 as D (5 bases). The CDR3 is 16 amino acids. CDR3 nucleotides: TGTGCCAGCAGTTCTACAGGACCCTTCGGAACAGATAAGCAGTATTTT. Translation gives CASSSTGPFGTDKQYF.

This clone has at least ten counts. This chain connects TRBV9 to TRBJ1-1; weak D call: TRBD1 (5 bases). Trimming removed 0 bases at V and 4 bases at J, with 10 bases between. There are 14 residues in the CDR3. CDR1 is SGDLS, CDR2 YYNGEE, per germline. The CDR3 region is CASSVGGGTTEAFF. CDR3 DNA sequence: TGTGCCAGCAGCGTAGGGGGGGGGACCACTGAAGCTTTCTTT. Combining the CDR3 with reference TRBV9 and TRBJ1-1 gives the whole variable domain DSGVTQTPKHLITATGQRVTLRCSPRSGDLSVYWYQQSLDQGLQFLIQYYNGEERAKGNILERFSAQQFPDLHSELNLSSLELGDSALYFCASSVGGGTTEAFFGQGTRLTVV.

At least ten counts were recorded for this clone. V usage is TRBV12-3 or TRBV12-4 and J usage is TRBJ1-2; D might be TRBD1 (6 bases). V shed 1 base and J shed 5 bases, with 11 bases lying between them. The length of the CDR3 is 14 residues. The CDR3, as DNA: TGTGCCAGCAGTTTAGACAGGGTTTCATATGGCTACACCTTC. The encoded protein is CASSLDRVSYGYTF.

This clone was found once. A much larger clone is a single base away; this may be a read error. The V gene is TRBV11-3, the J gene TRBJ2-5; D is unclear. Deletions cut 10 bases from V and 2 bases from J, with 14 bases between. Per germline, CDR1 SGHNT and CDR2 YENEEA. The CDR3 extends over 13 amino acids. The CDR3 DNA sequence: TGTGCCATCCGACTTCCGAAACAAGAGACCCAGTACTTC. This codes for CAIRLPKQETQYF.

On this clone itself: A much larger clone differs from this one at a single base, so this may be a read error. CDR3 bases: TGTGCCAGCAGCCAAGGACACGGCGAAAACATTCAGTACTTC. It specifies CASSQGHGENIQYF. The rearrangement joins TRBV7-6 to TRBJ2-4, with a tentative D call TRBD1 (5 bases). The CDR3 consists of 14 residues. The V gene lost 5 bases and the J gene lost 5 bases, with 13 bases spanning the gap. Germline V gives CDR1 SGHVS, CDR2 FNYEAQ. The whole variable domain, filled in from reference TRBV7-6 and TRBJ2-4, reads GAGVSQSPRYKVTKRGQDVALRCDPISGHVSLYWYRQALGQGPEFLTYFNYEAQQDKSGLPNDRFSAERPEGSISTLTIQRTEQRDSAMYRCASSQGHGENIQYFGAGTRLSVL.

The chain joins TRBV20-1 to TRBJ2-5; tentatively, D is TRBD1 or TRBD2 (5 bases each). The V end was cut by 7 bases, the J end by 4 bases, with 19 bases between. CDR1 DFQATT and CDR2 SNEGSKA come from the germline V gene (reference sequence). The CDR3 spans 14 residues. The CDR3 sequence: CSEPARGPGETQYF. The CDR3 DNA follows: TGCAGTGAGCCCGCCCGGGGACCGGGAGAGACCCAGTACTTC.

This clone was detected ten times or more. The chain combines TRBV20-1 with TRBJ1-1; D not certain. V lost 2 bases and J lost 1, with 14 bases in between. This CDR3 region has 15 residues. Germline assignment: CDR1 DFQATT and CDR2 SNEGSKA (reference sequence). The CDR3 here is CSARSVTDKNTEAFF. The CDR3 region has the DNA TGCAGTGCTAGAAGCGTTACCGACAAGAACACTGAAGCTTTCTTT.

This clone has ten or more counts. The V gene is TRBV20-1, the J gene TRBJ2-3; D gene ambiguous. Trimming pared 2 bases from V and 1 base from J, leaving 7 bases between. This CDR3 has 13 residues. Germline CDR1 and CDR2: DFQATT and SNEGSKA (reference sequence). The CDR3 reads CSARQVGTDTQYF. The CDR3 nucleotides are TGCAGTGCTAGACAGGTCGGCACAGATACGCAGTATTTT.

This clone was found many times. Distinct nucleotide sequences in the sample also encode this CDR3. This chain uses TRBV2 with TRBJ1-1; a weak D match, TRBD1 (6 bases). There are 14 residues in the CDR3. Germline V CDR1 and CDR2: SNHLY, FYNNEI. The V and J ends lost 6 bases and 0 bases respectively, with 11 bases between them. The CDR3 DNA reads TGTGCCAGCAGAAAGGACAGTGTGAACACTGAAGCTTTCTTT. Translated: CASRKDSVNTEAFF. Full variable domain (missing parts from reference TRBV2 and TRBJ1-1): EPEVTQTPSHQVTQMGQEVILRCVPISNHLYFYWYRQILGQKVEFLVSFYNNEISEKSEIFDDQFSVERPDGSNFTLKIRSTKLEDSAMYFCASRKDSVNTEAFFGQGTRLTVV.

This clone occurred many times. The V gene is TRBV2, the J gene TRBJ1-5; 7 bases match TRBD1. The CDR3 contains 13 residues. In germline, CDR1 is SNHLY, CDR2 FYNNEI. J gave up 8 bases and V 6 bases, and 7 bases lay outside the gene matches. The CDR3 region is CASRHDRDEPQHF. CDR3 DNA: TGTGCCAGCAGACATGACAGGGATGAGCCCCAGCATTTT.

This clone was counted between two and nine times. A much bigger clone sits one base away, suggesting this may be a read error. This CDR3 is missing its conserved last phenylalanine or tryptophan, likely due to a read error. DNA of the CDR3: TGTGCCAGCAGTGAATCGGAGGAGGCAGATACGCAGTATTCT. Amino acid sequence: CASSESEEADTQYS. The rearrangement links TRBV6-1 to TRBJ2-3, with D possibly matching TRBD2 (5 bases). The CDR3 contains 14 residues. V was trimmed by 2 bases and J by 4 bases, leaving 10 bases between them. CDR1 is MNHNS and CDR2 is SASEGT in the germline V gene.

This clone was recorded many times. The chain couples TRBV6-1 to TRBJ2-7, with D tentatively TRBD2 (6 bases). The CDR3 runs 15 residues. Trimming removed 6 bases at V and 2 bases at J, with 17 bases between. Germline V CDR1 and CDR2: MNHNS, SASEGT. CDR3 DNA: TGTGCCAGCAGCTTAGGGACTTTGGGAACCTACGAGCAGTACTTC. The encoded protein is CASSLGTLGTYEQYF.

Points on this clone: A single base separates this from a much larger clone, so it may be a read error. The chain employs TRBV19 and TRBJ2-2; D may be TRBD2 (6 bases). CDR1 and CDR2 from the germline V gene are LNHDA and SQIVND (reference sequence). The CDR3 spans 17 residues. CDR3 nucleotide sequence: TGTGCCAGTAGTAGCCCGTTGGGGGTTGGGAGGACCGTGGAGCTGTTTTTT. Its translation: CASSSPLGVGRTVELFF.

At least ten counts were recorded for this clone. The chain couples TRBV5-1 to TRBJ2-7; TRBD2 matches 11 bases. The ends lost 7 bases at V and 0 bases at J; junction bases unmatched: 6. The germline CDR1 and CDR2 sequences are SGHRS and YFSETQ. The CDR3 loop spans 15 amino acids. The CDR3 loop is CASHLAGGSSYEQYF. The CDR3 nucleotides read TGCGCCAGCCATCTAGCGGGAGGCTCCTCCTACGAGCAGTACTTC.

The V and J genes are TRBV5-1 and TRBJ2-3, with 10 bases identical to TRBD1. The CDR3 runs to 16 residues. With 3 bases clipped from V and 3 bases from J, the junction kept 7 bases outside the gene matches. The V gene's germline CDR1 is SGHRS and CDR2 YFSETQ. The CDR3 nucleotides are TGCGCCAGCAGCTACCGACAGGGGGCGCTGACAGATACGCAGTATTTT. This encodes CASSYRQGALTDTQYF.

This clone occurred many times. For the CDR3, the DNA is TGTGCCAGCAGTTTTGGTAGGTGGAACGACAATGAGCAGTTCTTC. This gives the protein CASSFGRWNDNEQFF. V usage is TRBV12-3 or TRBV12-4 and J usage is TRBJ2-1; D gene uncertain. The CDR3 is 15 residues long. Trimming stripped 3 bases from V and 5 bases from J, with 14 bases between.

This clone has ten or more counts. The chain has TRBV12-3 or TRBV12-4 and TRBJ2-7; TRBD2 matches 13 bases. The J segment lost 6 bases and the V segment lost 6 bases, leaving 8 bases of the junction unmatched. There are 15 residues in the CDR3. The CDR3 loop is CASRPGLAGVGEQYF. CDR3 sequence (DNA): TGTGCCAGCAGGCCAGGACTAGCGGGAGTAGGCGAGCAGTACTTC.

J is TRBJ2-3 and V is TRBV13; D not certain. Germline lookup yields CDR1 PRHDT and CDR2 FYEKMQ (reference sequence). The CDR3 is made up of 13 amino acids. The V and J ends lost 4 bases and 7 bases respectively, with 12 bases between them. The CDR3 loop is CASSSLQTYTQYF. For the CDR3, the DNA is TGTGCCAGCAGCTCCCTACAGACATATACGCAGTATTTT.

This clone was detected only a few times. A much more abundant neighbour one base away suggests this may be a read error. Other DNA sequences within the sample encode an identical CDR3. The CDR3 sequence: CASRPGGARDTQYF. In nucleotides, the CDR3 is TGTGCCAGCAGACCTGGAGGGGCCAGGGATACGCAGTATTTT. The V gene is TRBV6-1, the J gene TRBJ2-3; a weak D match, TRBD2 (6 bases). The CDR3 runs to 14 residues. Deletions cut 6 bases from V and 6 bases from J, with 16 bases between. CDR1 MNHNS and CDR2 SASEGT come from the germline V gene.

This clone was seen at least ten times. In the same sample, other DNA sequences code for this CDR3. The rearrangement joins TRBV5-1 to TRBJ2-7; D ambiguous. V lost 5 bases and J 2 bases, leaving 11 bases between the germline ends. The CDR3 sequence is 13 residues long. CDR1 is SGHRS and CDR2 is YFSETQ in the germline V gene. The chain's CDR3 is CASSIESAYEQYF. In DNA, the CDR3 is TGCGCCAGCAGTATAGAGTCCGCCTACGAGCAGTACTTC.

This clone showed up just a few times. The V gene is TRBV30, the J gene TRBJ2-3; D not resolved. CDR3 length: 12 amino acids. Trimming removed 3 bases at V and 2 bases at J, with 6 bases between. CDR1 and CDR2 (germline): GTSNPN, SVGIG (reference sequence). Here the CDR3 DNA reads TGTGCCTGGAGGGATCACACAGATACGCAGTATTTT. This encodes CAWRDHTDTQYF.

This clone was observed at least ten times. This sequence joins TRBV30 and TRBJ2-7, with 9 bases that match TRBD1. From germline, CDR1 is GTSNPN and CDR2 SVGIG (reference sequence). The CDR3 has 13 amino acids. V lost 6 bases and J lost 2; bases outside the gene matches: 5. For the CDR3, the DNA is TGTGCCTGCGACAGGGGGACACCCTACGAGCAGTACTTC. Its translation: CACDRGTPYEQYF.

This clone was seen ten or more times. CDR3 residues: CASSLDLAGGDTQYF. The CDR3 coding sequence is TGTGCCAGCAGCTTAGATCTAGCGGGAGGGGATACGCAGTATTTT. The chain employs TRBV11-3 and TRBJ2-3, with TRBD2 matching over 12 bases. The length of the CDR3 is 15 residues. The V gene's germline CDR1 is SGHNT and CDR2 YENEEA. V gave up 0 bases and J gave up 6 bases; unmatched junction bases: 1.

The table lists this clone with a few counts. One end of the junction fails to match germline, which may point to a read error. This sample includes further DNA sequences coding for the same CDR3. Here the CDR3 DNA reads TGTGCCAGCAGCCCCGACAGGGCGAACACAGGGGAGCTGTTTTTT. This codes for CASSPDRANTGELFF. The rearrangement joins TRBV2 to TRBJ2-2; 7 bases line up with TRBD1. CDR1 is SNHLY and CDR2 is FYNNEI in the germline V gene. This CDR3 has 15 amino acids.